Listed here are 20 T cell receptor beta chains from one sample, sequenced in a study of T cell responses to AZD1222 COVID-19 vaccine. The assay was immunoSEQ multiplex PCR, and TCRdb's table has in-frame clones only and misses some. The repertoire holds fewer than 90,000 clones, with about 86% as singletons. This material consisted of peripheral blood, taken 28 days after the second AZD1222 dose. The source of these receptors is an adult who received the AZD1222 COVID-19 vaccine.

V usage is TRBV7-9 and J usage is TRBJ2-1, with 9 positions matching TRBD1. This CDR3 is built from 15 residues. Germline V gives CDR1 SEHNR, CDR2 FQNEAQ (reference sequence). Germline trimming cut 3 bases from V and 1 base from J; bases unmatched to any gene: 1. DNA of the CDR3: TGTGCCAGCAGCTTGGGACAGGGATCCTACAATGAGCAGTTCTTC. It encodes CASSLGQGSYNEQFF.

The chain joins TRBV28 to TRBJ1-1; 11 positions match TRBD1. Germline trimming cut 5 bases from V and 11 bases from J; bases unmatched to any gene: 10. Per germline, CDR1 MDHEN and CDR2 SYDVKM. There are 14 residues in the CDR3. The CDR3 loop is CASSGMGQGVAAFF. Written as DNA, the CDR3 is TGTGCCAGCAGTGGAATGGGACAGGGGGTGGCGGCTTTCTTT.

This chain connects TRBV20-1 to TRBJ1-3; 8 bases are shared with TRBD1. Germline V gives CDR1 DFQATT, CDR2 SNEGSKA (reference sequence). Trimming took 6 bases from V and 16 from J; bases not matched to a gene: 8. This CDR3 region has 10 residues. The CDR3 spells CSASDRGPYF. The CDR3 nucleotides read TGCAGTGCCTCAGACAGGGGCCCGTATTTT.

The V and J genes are TRBV2 and TRBJ1-3, with D hard to call. From germline, CDR1 is SNHLY and CDR2 FYNNEI. V shed 6 bases and J shed 7 bases, with 19 bases lying between them. The CDR3 is 15 residues long. CDR3 sequence (DNA): TGTGCCAGCAGCCCAAACCCCGGAGTTCTCAACACCATATATTTT. Amino acids: CASSPNPGVLNTIYF.

The chain joins TRBV24-1 to TRBJ2-3; maybe TRBD1 (7 bases). The CDR3 spans 19 residues. V was shortened by 3 bases and J by 6 bases, with 27 bases between the two germline ends. Germline values: CDR1 KGHDR, CDR2 SFDVKD. This CDR3 reads CATSDLSSTPGGGRDTQYF. CDR3 nucleotides: TGTGCCACCAGTGATCTATCCTCGACTCCAGGGGGAGGTCGGGATACGCAGTATTTT.

The genes are TRBV9 and TRBJ1-1; D is unresolved. The CDR3 covers 13 residues. Germline lookup yields CDR1 SGDLS and CDR2 YYNGEE. Trimming cost V 3 bases and J 0 bases, with 6 bases left between them. The chain's CDR3 is CASSAGMNTEAFF. In nucleotides, the CDR3 is TGTGCCAGCAGCGCCGGGATGAACACTGAAGCTTTCTTT.

V usage is TRBV7-9 and J usage is TRBJ1-1, with 7 bases lining up with TRBD1. Germline V gene lookup returns CDR1 SEHNR and CDR2 FQNEAQ (reference sequence). The length of the CDR3 is 13 residues. V shed 5 bases, J shed 5 bases, and the junction held 5 bases outside the gene matches. CDR3 sequence (DNA): TGTGCCAGCAGCAGACAGGGAAGGACTGAAGCTTTCTTT. Its protein product is CASSRQGRTEAFF.

The gene calls are TRBV5-1 and TRBJ1-1; tentative D call: TRBD1 (5 bases). The ends were cut back, 3 bases at V and 11 bases at J, with 14 bases in the middle. CDR1 is SGHRS, CDR2 YFSETQ, per germline. The CDR3 extends over 12 amino acids. DNA of the CDR3: TGCGCCAGCAGCTCAGGAGAGGGGAGGGCTTTCTTT. This encodes CASSSGEGRAFF.

V is TRBV6-5 and J is TRBJ1-3, with D perhaps TRBD1 (5 bases). Germline V gene lookup returns CDR1 MNHEY and CDR2 SVGAGI. The CDR3 runs 15 residues. V lost 6 bases and J lost 4, with 16 bases in between. CDR3 sequence: CASSMGRSGGNTIYF. CDR3 nucleotide sequence: TGTGCCAGCAGCATGGGACGGTCCGGAGGAAACACCATATATTTT.

The chain combines TRBV11-3 with TRBJ2-1; TRBD1 aligns across 7 bases. The CDR3 runs to 13 residues. V trimming: 5 bases; J trimming: 11 bases; junction bases outside the gene matches: 9. Germline V gives CDR1 SGHNT, CDR2 YENEEA. In nucleotides, the CDR3 is TGTGCCAGCAGCCCTACCCCGGGACAGAAGCAGTTCTTC. Amino acid sequence: CASSPTPGQKQFF. The variable domain in full, completed from reference TRBV11-3 and TRBJ2-1, reads EAGVVQSPRYKIIEKKQPVAFWCNPISGHNTLYWYLQNLGQGPELLIRYENEEAVDDSQLPKDRFSAERLKGVDSTLKIQPAELGDSAVYLCASSPTPGQKQFFGPGTRLTVL.

This chain uses TRBV27 with TRBJ2-7; 14 positions match TRBD2. The germline V gene encodes CDR1 MNHEY and CDR2 SMNVEV (reference sequence). The CDR3 extends over 15 amino acids. The J segment lost 4 bases and the V segment lost 4 bases, leaving 3 bases of the junction unmatched. This CDR3 is CASSYGLAGGYEQYF. The CDR3 DNA follows: TGTGCCAGCAGTTACGGACTAGCGGGAGGTTACGAGCAGTACTTC.

This chain links TRBV3-1 (or the pseudogene TRBV3-2) with TRBJ2-3; D perhaps matches TRBD2 (6 bases). This CDR3 region has 15 residues. Trimming shortened V by 5 bases and J by 0 bases, and 12 bases separated the two germline ends. Germline V lookup: CDR1 LGHDT, CDR2 YNNKEL (reference sequence). The CDR3 sequence: CASSGVRESTDTQYF. CDR3 DNA sequence: TGTGCCAGCAGCGGCGTCCGGGAGAGCACAGATACGCAGTATTTT.

The genes are TRBV13 and TRBJ1-2; D unclear. This CDR3 is 13 amino acids long. V was clipped by 0 bases and J by 11 bases, with 13 bases between them. The germline V gene encodes CDR1 PRHDT and CDR2 FYEKMQ (reference sequence). The CDR3 spells CASSLGQLRRYTF. CDR3 DNA: TGTGCCAGCAGCTTAGGACAGTTACGGAGGTACACCTTC.

This clone turned up a few times. The gene calls are TRBV10-2 and TRBJ2-3, with TRBD1 matching 9 bases. This CDR3 has 15 residues. Germline V gene data show CDR1 as WSHSY and CDR2 as SAAADI. V was pared by 3 bases and J by 6 bases, with 7 bases of the junction left unmatched. CDR3 sequence reads: CASSDAGTGRDTQYF. For the CDR3, the DNA is TGCGCCAGCAGTGACGCGGGGACAGGGCGGGATACGCAGTATTTT.

This rearrangement joins TRBV6-5 to TRBJ2-3; tentative D call: TRBD1 (6 bases). Germline CDR1 reads MNHEY; CDR2 reads SVGAGI. The CDR3 contains 15 residues. V lost 2 bases to trimming and J lost 2 bases, with 11 bases between them. CDR3 nucleotide sequence: TGTGCCAGCAGTTACACCAGGGGCTACACAGATACGCAGTATTTT. As protein: CASSYTRGYTDTQYF.

The chain uses TRBV27 and TRBJ2-2; D unresolved. Trimming stripped 6 bases from V and 2 bases from J, with 4 bases between. This CDR3 contains 12 residues. CDR1 is MNHEY and CDR2 is SMNVEV in the germline V gene (reference sequence). The CDR3 protein is CASSRNTGELFF. CDR3 DNA sequence: TGTGCCAGCAGCCGTAACACCGGGGAGCTGTTTTTT.

The chain is built from TRBV5-4 and TRBJ2-2; the match to TRBD1 covers 7 bases. This CDR3 is 17 amino acids long. CDR1 and CDR2 (germline): SGHNT, YYREEE (reference sequence). With V trimmed by 0 bases and J by 5 bases, 10 bases remained unmatched. Written as DNA, the CDR3 is TGTGCCAGCAGCTTGGAAAAACAGGGGTGGGGGACCGGGGAGCTGTTTTTT. Residues: CASSLEKQGWGTGELFF. The entire variable domain, with the rest obtained from reference TRBV5-4 and TRBJ2-2, is as follows: ETGVTQSPTHLIKTRGQQVTLRCSSQSGHNTVSWYQQALGQGPQFIFQYYREEENGRGNFPPRFSGLQFPNYSSELNVNALELDDSALYLCASSLEKQGWGTGELFFGEGSRLTVL.

The gene calls are TRBV5-4 and TRBJ2-3, with 14 positions matching TRBD2. This CDR3 is built from 14 residues. V was pared by 4 bases and J by 8 bases, with 3 bases of the junction left unmatched. Per germline, CDR1 SGHNT and CDR2 YYREEE (reference sequence). The chain's CDR3 is CASSVGLAGGTQYF. CDR3 nucleotides: TGTGCCAGCAGCGTAGGACTAGCGGGGGGTACGCAGTATTTT.

The CDR3 DNA reads as TGTGCCAGCAGCTTAGAGGGGCCCAGGGCTACTGGGGCCAACGTCCTGACTTTC. This translates into CASSLEGPRATGANVLTF. The chain carries TRBV7-2 and TRBJ2-6, with a possible D match to TRBD1 (5 bases). Trimming took off 1 base at V and 2 bases at J, with 15 bases between the two ends. Germline V gives CDR1 SGHTA, CDR2 FQGNSA. The CDR3 is 18 residues long. Variable domain in full (rest from reference TRBV7-2 and TRBJ2-6): GAGVSQSPSNKVTEKGKDVELRCDPISGHTALYWYRQSLGQGLEFLIYFQGNSAPDKSGLPSDRFSAERTGGSVSTLTIQRTQQEDSAVYLCASSLEGPRATGANVLTFGAGSRLTVL.

The chain employs TRBV3-1 (or the pseudogene TRBV3-2) and TRBJ2-3; 7 nucleotides match TRBD1. V dropped 0 bases and J dropped 5; count of bases not matched to a gene: 11. Germline V gene sequence: CDR1 LGHDT, CDR2 YNNKEL (reference sequence). This CDR3 is built from 17 residues. Here the CDR3 reads CASSQDRGRTGRDTQYF. The CDR3 DNA follows: TGTGCCAGCAGCCAAGATAGAGGGCGGACAGGCCGAGATACGCAGTATTTT.